These 5 T cell receptor beta chains share one sample of origin, sequenced in a study of metastatic and nonmetastatic thyroid tumors (dated by TCRdb to 2018 to 2020). No treatment had been received by any patient before thyroid surgery. Library generation was performed with PCR. This sample was sequenced with an Illumina HiSeq 4000. TCRdb reran the public reads through fastp at Q25 and MiXCR, keeping productive beta chains. The sample profile shows roughly 13,000 clones; over 20% of them were found once. 18% of the sample is taken by the ten largest. Sequenced material: tumor tissue. The receptors derive from a female donor with papillary thyroid cancer or a benign thyroid nodule (not recorded which). Some clones in this sample may be carry-over from other donors' samples.

By sample fraction, this clone is medium-sized. The chain uses TRBV2 and TRBJ2-7, with 7 bases matching TRBD2. Losses at the gene ends were 11 bases for V and 2 bases for J; bases not matched to a gene: 9. The CDR3 sequence is 13 residues long. Germline V gene data show CDR1 as SNHLY and CDR2 as FYNNEI. CDR3 protein: CAYSRGTTYEQYF. The CDR3 DNA follows: TGTGCCTATTCGCGGGGGACTACCTACGAGCAGTACTTC.

This clone occurred a few times. V usage is TRBV6-1 and J usage is TRBJ2-7, with 7 bases fitting TRBD1. V gave up 8 bases and J gave up 3 bases; unmatched junction bases: 16. This CDR3 comprises 16 residues. Per the germline V gene, CDR1 is MNHNS and CDR2 is SASEGT. CDR3 residues: CASRTQQGPNRYEQYF. CDR3 coding DNA: TGTGCCAGCCGGACCCAACAGGGGCCCAACCGCTACGAGCAGTACTTC.

This chain connects TRBV20-1 to TRBJ1-1; TRBD1 agrees at 9 bases. V gave up 4 bases and J gave up 1 base; unmatched junction bases: 4. Germline V gene lookup returns CDR1 DFQATT and CDR2 SNEGSKA (reference sequence). The CDR3 is 14 amino acids. CDR3 DNA: TGCAGTGCTACCAGGACAGGGGAGAACACTGAAGCTTTCTTT. This encodes CSATRTGENTEAFF.

This clone has a single count. The chain couples TRBV20-1 to TRBJ2-7, with TRBD2 identical over 8 bases. After removal of 0 bases from V and 4 bases from J, the junction contained 11 bases not matched to a gene. There are 16 residues in the CDR3. Germline CDR1 reads DFQATT; CDR2 reads SNEGSKA (reference sequence). In DNA, the CDR3 is TGCAGTGCTAGAGACATTCGAGCGGGAGATCGTTACGAGCAGTACTTC. Protein sequence: CSARDIRAGDRYEQYF.

There are many counts of this clone. The chain recombines TRBV9 with TRBJ1-3; maybe TRBD1 (5 bases). Germline-derived CDR1 and CDR2 are SGDLS and YYNGEE. Trimming shortened V by 4 bases and J by 4 bases, and 12 bases separated the two germline ends. There are 14 residues in the CDR3. The CDR3: CASSPRGAGNTIYF. Written as DNA, the CDR3 is TGTGCCAGCAGCCCCCGTGGGGCGGGAAACACCATATATTTT.